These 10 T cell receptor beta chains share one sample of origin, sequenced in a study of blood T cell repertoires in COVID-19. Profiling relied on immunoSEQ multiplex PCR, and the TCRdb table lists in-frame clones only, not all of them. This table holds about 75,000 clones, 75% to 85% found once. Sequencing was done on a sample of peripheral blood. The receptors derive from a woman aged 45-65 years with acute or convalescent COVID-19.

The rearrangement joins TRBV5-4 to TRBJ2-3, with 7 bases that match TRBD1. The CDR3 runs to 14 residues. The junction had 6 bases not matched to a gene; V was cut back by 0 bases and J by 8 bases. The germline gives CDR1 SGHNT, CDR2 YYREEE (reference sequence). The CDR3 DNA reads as TGTGCCAGCAGCTTGGACCCTAAGGGGGCTACGCAGTATTTT. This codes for CASSLDPKGATQYF.

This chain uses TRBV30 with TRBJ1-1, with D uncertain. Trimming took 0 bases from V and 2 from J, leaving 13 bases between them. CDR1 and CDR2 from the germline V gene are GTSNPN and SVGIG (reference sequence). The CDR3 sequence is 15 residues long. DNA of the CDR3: TGTGCCTGGAGTGTATATCCAGGCCCAAACACTGAAGCTTTCTTT. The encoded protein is CAWSVYPGPNTEAFF. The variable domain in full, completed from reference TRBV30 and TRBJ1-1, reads SQTIHQWPATLVQPVGSPLSLECTVEGTSNPNLYWYRQAAGRGLQLLFYSVGIGQISSEVPQNLSASRPQDRQFILSSKKLLLSDSGFYLCAWSVYPGPNTEAFFGQGTRLTVV.

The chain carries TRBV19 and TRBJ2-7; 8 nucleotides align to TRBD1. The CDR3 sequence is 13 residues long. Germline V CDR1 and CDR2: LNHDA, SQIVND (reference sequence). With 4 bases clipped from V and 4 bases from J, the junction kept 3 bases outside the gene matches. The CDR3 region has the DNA TGTGCCAGTAGTAGGGACAGGTGGTACGAGCAGTACTTC. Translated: CASSRDRWYEQYF.

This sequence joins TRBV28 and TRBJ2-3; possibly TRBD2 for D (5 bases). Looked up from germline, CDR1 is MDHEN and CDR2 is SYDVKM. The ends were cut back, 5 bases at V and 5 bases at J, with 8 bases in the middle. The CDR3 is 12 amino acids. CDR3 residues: CASSEEGDTQYF. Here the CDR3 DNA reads TGTGCCAGCAGTGAAGAGGGAGATACGCAGTATTTT. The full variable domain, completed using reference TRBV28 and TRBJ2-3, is DVKVTQSSRYLVKRTGEKVFLECVQDMDHENMFWYRQDPGLGLRLIYFSYDVKMKEKGDIPEGYSVSREKKERFSLILESASTNQTSMYLCASSEEGDTQYFGPGTRLTVL.

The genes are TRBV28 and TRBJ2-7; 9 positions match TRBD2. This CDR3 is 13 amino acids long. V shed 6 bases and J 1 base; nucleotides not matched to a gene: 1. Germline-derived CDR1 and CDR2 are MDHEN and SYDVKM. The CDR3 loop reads CASRLAGSYEQYF. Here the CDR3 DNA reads TGTGCCAGCAGGCTAGCGGGGTCCTACGAGCAGTACTTC.

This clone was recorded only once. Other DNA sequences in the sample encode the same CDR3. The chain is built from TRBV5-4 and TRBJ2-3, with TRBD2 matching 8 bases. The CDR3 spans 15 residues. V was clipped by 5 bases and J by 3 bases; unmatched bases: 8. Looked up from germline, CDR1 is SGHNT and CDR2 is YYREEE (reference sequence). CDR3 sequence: CASRDQRGSTDTQYF. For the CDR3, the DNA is TGTGCCAGCAGAGATCAGCGGGGGAGTACAGATACGCAGTATTTT.

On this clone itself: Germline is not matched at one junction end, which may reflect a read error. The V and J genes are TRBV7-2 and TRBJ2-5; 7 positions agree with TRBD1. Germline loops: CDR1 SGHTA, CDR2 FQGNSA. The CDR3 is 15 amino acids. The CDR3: CASTLDNRGSETQYF. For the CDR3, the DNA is TGTGCCAGCACCTTAGATAACAGGGGCTCAGAGACCCAGTACTTC.

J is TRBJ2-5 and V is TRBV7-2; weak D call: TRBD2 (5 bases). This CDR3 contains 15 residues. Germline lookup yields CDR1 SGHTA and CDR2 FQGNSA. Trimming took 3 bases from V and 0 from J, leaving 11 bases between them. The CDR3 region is CASSLIGLHQETQYF. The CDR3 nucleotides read TGTGCCAGCAGCTTGATCGGACTTCACCAAGAGACCCAGTACTTC. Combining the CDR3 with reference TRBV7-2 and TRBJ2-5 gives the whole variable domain GAGVSQSPSNKVTEKGKDVELRCDPISGHTALYWYRQSLGQGLEFLIYFQGNSAPDKSGLPSDRFSAERTGGSVSTLTIQRTQQEDSAVYLCASSLIGLHQETQYFGPGTRLLVL.

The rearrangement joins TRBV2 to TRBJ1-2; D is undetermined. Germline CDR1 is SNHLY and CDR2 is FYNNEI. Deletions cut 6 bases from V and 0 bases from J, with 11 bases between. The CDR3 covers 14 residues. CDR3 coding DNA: TGTGCCAGCAGACAACCCGGGACTAACTATGGCTACACCTTC. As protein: CASRQPGTNYGYTF.

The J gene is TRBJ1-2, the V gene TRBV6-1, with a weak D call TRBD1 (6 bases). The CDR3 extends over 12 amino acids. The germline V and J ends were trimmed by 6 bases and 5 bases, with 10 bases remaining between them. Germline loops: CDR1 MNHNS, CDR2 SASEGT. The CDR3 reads CASSDGQYGYTF. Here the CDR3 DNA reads TGTGCCAGCAGCGATGGACAGTATGGCTACACCTTC.